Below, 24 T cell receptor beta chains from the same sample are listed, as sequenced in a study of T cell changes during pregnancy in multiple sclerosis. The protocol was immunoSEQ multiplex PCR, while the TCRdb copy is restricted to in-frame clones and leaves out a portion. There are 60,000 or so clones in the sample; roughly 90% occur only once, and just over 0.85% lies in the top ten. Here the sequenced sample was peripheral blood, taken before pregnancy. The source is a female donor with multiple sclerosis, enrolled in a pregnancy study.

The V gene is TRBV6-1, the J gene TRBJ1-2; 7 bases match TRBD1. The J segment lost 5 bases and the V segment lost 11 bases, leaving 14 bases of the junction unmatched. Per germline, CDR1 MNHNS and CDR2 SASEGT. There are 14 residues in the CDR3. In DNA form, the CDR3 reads TGTGCCTCAATCGACAGGGAGGAGGTGTATGGCTACACCTTC. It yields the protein CASIDREEVYGYTF.

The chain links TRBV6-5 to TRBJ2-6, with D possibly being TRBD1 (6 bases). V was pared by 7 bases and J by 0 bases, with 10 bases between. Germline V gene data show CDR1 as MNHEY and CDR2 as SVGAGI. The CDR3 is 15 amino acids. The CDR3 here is CASTPRGSGANVLTF. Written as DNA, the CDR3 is TGTGCCAGCACCCCCAGGGGCTCTGGGGCCAACGTCCTGACTTTC.

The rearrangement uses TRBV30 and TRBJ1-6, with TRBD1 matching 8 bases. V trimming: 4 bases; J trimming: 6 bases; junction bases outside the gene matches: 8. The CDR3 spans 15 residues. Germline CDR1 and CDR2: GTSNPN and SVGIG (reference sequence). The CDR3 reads CAWTPRTGLNSPLHF. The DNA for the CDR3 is TGTGCCTGGACCCCGCGGACAGGGCTTAATTCACCCCTCCACTTT.

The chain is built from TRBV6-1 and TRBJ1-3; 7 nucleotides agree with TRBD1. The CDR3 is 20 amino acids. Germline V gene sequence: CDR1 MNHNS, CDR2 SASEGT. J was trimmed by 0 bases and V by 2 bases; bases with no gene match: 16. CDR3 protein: CASSERRGQFTGSSGNTIYF. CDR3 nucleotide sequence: TGTGCCAGCAGTGAACGGCGGGGACAGTTTACGGGTAGCTCTGGAAACACCATATATTTT.

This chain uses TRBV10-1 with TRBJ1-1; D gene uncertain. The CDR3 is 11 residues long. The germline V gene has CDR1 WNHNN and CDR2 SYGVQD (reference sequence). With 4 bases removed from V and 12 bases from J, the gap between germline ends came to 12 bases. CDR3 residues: CASSARVGTFF. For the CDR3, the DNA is TGCGCCAGCAGTGCGAGGGTCGGGACTTTCTTT.

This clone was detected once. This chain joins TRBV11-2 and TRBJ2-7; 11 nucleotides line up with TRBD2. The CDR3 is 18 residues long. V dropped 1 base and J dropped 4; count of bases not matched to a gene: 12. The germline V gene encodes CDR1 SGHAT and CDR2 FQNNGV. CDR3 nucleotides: TGTGCCAGCAGCTTAGGTCCCCTAGCGGGGGGCCGGGGGTACGAGCAGTACTTC. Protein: CASSLGPLAGGRGYEQYF. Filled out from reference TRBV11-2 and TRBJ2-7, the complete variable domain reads EAGVAQSPRYKIIEKRQSVAFWCNPISGHATLYWYQQILGQGPKLLIQFQNNGVVDDSQLPKDRFSAERLKGVDSTLKIQPAKLEDSAVYLCASSLGPLAGGRGYEQYFGPGTRLTVT.

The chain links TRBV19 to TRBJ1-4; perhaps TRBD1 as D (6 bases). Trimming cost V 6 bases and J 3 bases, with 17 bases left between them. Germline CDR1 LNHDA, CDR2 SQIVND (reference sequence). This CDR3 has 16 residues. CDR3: CASRRGGSAPNEKLFF. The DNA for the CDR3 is TGTGCCAGTAGAAGGGGGGGATCGGCTCCTAATGAAAAACTGTTTTTT. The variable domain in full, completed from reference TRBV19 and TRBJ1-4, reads DGGITQSPKYLFRKEGQNVTLSCEQNLNHDAMYWYRQDPGQGLRLIYYSQIVNDFQKGDIAEGYSVSREKKESFPLTVTSAQKNPTAFYLCASRRGGSAPNEKLFFGSGTQLSVL.

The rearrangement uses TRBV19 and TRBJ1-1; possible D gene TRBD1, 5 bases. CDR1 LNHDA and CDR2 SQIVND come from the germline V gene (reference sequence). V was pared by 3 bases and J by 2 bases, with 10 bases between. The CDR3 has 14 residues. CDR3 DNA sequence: TGTGCCAGTAGTATTGGGGGGAGTAACACTGAAGCTTTCTTT. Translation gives CASSIGGSNTEAFF.

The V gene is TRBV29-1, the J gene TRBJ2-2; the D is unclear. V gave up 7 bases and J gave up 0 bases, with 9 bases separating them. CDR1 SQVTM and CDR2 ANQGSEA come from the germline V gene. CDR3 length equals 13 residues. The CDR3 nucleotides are TGCAGCGCCCGTCAGTCGAACACCGGGGAGCTGTTTTTT. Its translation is CSARQSNTGELFF.

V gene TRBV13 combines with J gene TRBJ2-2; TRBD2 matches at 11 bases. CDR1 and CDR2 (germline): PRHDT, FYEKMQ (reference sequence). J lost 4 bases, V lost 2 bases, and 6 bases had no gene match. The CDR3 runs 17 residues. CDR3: CASSLIALAGGTGELFF. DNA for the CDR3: TGTGCCAGCAGCTTAATCGCCCTAGCGGGGGGCACCGGGGAGCTGTTTTTT.

The CDR3 region is CASSLAGLESTDTQYF. CDR3 nucleotides: TGTGCCAGCAGCTTAGCCGGACTAGAAAGCACAGATACGCAGTATTTT. This chain joins TRBV7-9 and TRBJ2-3, with 7 bases lining up with TRBD2. The junction had 3 bases not matched to a gene; V was cut back by 0 bases and J by 0 bases. CDR1 and CDR2 from the germline V gene are SEHNR and FQNEAQ (reference sequence). There are 16 residues in the CDR3. Together with reference TRBV7-9 and TRBJ2-3, the CDR3 gives the full variable domain: DTGVSQNPRHKITKRGQNVTFRCDPISEHNRLYWYRQTLGQGPEFLTYFQNEAQLEKSRLLSDRFSAERPKGSFSTLEIQRTEQGDSAMYLCASSLAGLESTDTQYFGPGTRLTVL.

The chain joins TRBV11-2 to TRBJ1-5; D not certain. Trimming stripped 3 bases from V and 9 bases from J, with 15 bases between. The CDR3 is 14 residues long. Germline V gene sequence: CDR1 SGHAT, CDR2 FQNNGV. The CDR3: CASSFGPRSWPQHF. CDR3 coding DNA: TGTGCCAGCAGCTTTGGGCCCAGGTCTTGGCCCCAGCATTTT.

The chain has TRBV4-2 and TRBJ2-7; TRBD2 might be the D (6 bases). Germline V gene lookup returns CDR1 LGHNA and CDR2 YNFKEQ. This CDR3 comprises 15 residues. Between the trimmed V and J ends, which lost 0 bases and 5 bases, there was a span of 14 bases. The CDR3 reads CASSQDGRSRDEQYF. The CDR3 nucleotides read TGTGCCAGCAGCCAAGATGGGAGGTCCAGGGACGAGCAGTACTTC.

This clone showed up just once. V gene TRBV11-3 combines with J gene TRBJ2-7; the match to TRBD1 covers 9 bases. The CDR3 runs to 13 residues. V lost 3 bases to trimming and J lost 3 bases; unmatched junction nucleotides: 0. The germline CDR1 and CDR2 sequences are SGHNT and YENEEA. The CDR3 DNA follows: TGTGCCAGCAGCTTGACAGGGGGCTACGAGCAGTACTTC. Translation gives CASSLTGGYEQYF.

CDR3 protein: CASSVGVLAGGRGEQFF. The CDR3 nucleotides read TGTGCCAGCAGCGTAGGGGTCCTAGCGGGGGGGCGAGGTGAGCAGTTCTTC. The chain couples TRBV9 to TRBJ2-1; 12 bases match TRBD2. This CDR3 has 17 amino acids. Losses at the gene ends were 0 bases for V and 9 bases for J; bases not matched to a gene: 10. Germline values: CDR1 SGDLS, CDR2 YYNGEE.

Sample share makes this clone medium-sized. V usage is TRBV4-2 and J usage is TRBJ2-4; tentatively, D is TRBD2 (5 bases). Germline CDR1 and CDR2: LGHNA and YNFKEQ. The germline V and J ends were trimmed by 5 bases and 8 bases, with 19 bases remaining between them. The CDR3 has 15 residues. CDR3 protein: CASSVSGTGVDIQYF. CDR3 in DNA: TGTGCCAGCAGCGTGAGCGGAACCGGTGTGGACATTCAGTACTTC.

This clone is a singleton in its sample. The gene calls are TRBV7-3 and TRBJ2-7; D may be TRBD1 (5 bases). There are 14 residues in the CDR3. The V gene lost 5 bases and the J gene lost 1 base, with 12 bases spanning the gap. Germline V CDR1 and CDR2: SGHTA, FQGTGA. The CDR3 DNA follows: TGTGCCAGCAGCCCTTCCAGGGCTTCCTACGAGCAGTACTTC. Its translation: CASSPSRASYEQYF.

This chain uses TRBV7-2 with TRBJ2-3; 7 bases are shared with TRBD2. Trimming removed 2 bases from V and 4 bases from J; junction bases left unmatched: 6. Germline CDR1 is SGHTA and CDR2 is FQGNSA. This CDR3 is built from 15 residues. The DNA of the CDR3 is TGTGCCAGCAGCTTATCCGGCGGGGGAGCAGATACGCAGTATTTT. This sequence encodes CASSLSGGGADTQYF.

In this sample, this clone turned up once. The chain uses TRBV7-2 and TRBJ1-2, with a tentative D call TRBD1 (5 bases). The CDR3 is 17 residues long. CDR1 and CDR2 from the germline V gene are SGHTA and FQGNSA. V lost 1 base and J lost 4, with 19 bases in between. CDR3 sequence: CASSLGTRMTDRYGYTF. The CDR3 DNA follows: TGTGCCAGCAGCTTAGGGACGAGGATGACAGATCGCTATGGCTACACCTTC.

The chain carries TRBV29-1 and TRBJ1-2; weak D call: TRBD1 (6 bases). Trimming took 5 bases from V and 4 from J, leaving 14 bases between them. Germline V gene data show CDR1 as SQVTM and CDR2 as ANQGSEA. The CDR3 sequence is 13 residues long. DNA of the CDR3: TGCAGCGTTAGGCAGGGGATGGGCTATGGCTACACCTTC. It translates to CSVRQGMGYGYTF. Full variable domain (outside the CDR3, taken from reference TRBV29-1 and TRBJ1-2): SAVISQKPSRDICQRGTSLTIQCQVDSQVTMMFWYRQQPGQSLTLIATANQGSEATYESGFVIDKFPISRPNLTFSTLTVSNMSPEDSSIYLCSVRQGMGYGYTFGSGTRLTVV.

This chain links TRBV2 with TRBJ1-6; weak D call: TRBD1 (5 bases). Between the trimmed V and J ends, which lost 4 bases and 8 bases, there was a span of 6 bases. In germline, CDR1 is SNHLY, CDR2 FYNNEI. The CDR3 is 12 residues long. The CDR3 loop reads CASSAGYSPLHF. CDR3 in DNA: TGTGCCAGCAGTGCAGGGTATTCACCCCTCCACTTT.

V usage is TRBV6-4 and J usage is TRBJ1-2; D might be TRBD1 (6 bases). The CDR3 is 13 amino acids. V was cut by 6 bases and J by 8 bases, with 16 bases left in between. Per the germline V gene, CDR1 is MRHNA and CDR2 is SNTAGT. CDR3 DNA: TGTGCCAGCAGGGACACAGGGAGGGAAGGCTACACCTTC. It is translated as CASRDTGREGYTF.

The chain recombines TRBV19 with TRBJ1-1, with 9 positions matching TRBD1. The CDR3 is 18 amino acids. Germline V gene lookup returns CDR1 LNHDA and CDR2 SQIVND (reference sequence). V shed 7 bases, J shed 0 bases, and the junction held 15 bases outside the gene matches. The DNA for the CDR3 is TGTGCCAGTACTCCAGGGGCCTACAGGGGGCCACTGAACACTGAAGCTTTCTTT. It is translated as CASTPGAYRGPLNTEAFF.

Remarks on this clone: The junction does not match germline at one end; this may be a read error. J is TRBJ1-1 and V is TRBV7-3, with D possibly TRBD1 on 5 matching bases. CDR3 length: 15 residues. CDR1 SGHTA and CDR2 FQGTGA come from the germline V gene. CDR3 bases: TGTACCAGCAGCCTTACCGGGGGTCCTGGCACTGAAGCTTTCTTT. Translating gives CTSSLTGGPGTEAFF. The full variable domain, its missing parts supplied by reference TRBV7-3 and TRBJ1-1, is GAGVSQTPSNKVTEKGKYVELRCDPISGHTALYWYRQSLGQGPEFLIYFQGTGAADDSGLPNDRFFAVRPEGSVSTLKIQRTERGDSAVYLCTSSLTGGPGTEAFFGQGTRLTVV.